This is a list of T cell receptor beta chains from one sample in a study of siplizumab effects on memory and regulatory T cells. Libraries were prepared by immunoSEQ multiplex PCR; TCRdb keeps only in-frame clonotypes and omits some of them. The sample holds about 87,000 clones, approximately 90% seen once. Sequenced material: CD4+ T cells sorted from blood. The receptor set was obtained from a human donor in good health. CDR3s include the opening cysteine and the closing phenylalanine or tryptophan. The D gene is left open where the match is weak. Clone size is shown for a subset of rows, as once, few, many or a class of expanded clone.

cdr3_nt: TGCGCCAGCAGCCAAGAAGGTCTGGCGGGTGGGGTCACCGGGGAGCTGTTTTTT
cdr3_aa: CASSQEGLAGGVTGELFF
clone_size: .
v_call: TRBV4-1
d_call: .
j_call: TRBJ2-2

cdr3_nt: TGTGCCAGCAGTGTCGGACCCCTCTCCTACGAGCAGTACTTC
cdr3_aa: CASSVGPLSYEQYF
clone_size: .
v_call: TRBV2
d_call: .
j_call: TRBJ2-7

cdr3_nt: TGCGCCAGCAGCTTGGGAGGGTTTGCGGGAGAGACCCAGTACTTC
cdr3_aa: CASSLGGFAGETQYF
clone_size: .
v_call: TRBV5-1
d_call: .
j_call: TRBJ2-5

cdr3_nt: TGTGCCAGCAGTTTCGCCCGGACAGCTGAAGCTTTCTTT
cdr3_aa: CASSFARTAEAFF
clone_size: .
v_call: TRBV7-2
d_call: .
j_call: TRBJ1-1

cdr3_nt: TGTGCCAGCAGCTTTTCGGACCAGGGGGGCAATCAGCCCCAGCATTTT
cdr3_aa: CASSFSDQGGNQPQHF
clone_size: .
v_call: TRBV5-8
d_call: TRBD1
j_call: TRBJ1-5

cdr3_nt: TGTGCCATCAGTTTCTTTAGCGGAGATACGCAGTATTTT
cdr3_aa: CAISFFSGDTQYF
clone_size: .
v_call: TRBV10-3
d_call: .
j_call: TRBJ2-3

cdr3_nt: TGTGCCAGCAGCCAAATGGCCTACAATGAGCAGTTCTTC
cdr3_aa: CASSQMAYNEQFF
clone_size: .
v_call: TRBV14
d_call: .
j_call: TRBJ2-1

cdr3_nt: TGTGCCAGCAGCCGGGACCTGTTATACGAGCAGTACTTC
cdr3_aa: CASSRDLLYEQYF
clone_size: .
v_call: TRBV2
d_call: .
j_call: TRBJ2-7

cdr3_nt: TGTGCCAGCTCACCACCGGACAGGGGTACCGAACTGTTTTTT
cdr3_aa: CASSPPDRGTELFF
clone_size: .
v_call: TRBV18
d_call: TRBD1
j_call: TRBJ1-4

cdr3_nt: TGTGCCAGCAGTGAATCTAGCGGGAGGGGAGAGACCCAGTACTTC
cdr3_aa: CASSESSGRGETQYF
clone_size: once
v_call: TRBV6-4
d_call: TRBD2
j_call: TRBJ2-5

cdr3_nt: TGTGCCAGCAGCCAAGGAGGCAGGGTGACGGAGGAGCAGTACTTC
cdr3_aa: CASSQGGRVTEEQYF
clone_size: .
v_call: TRBV14
d_call: .
j_call: TRBJ2-7

cdr3_nt: TGTGCCAGCAGTTTATCCAGAACTAGCGGGTGGCTAGCCAAAAACATTCAGTACTTC
cdr3_aa: CASSLSRTSGWLAKNIQYF
clone_size: .
v_call: TRBV27
d_call: TRBD2
j_call: TRBJ2-4

cdr3_nt: TGTGCCAGCACTCAGGAGAGGGGCCACGAGCAGTACTTC
cdr3_aa: CASTQERGHEQYF
clone_size: .
v_call: TRBV2
d_call: .
j_call: TRBJ2-7

cdr3_nt: TGCGCCAGCAGCTTGCCGGACACGGGGTTCCATGGCTACACCTTC
cdr3_aa: CASSLPDTGFHGYTF
clone_size: .
v_call: TRBV5-1
d_call: .
j_call: TRBJ1-2

cdr3_nt: TGCGCCAGCAGCTTGTCAGGGGGGATGAACACTGAAGCTTTCTTT
cdr3_aa: CASSLSGGMNTEAFF
clone_size: .
v_call: TRBV5-1
d_call: TRBD1
j_call: TRBJ1-1

cdr3_nt: TGTGCCAGCAGCCCGACTAGCGGGAGTGAGATAGATACGCAGTATTTT
cdr3_aa: CASSPTSGSEIDTQYF
clone_size: .
v_call: TRBV14
d_call: TRBD2
j_call: TRBJ2-3

cdr3_nt: TGCGCCAGCAGCTTGGGCGGGGGGTGGTACAATGAGCAGTTCTTC
cdr3_aa: CASSLGGGWYNEQFF
clone_size: few
v_call: TRBV5-1
d_call: TRBD2
j_call: TRBJ2-1

cdr3_nt: TGCGCCAGCAGCTTGGCCGACGTAAGGGCTGGGAATGAGCAGTTCTTC
cdr3_aa: CASSLADVRAGNEQFF
clone_size: .
v_call: TRBV5-1
d_call: .
j_call: TRBJ2-1

cdr3_nt: TGTGCCAGCAGTTTCGGGACCCCATATGGCTACACCTTC
cdr3_aa: CASSFGTPYGYTF
clone_size: .
v_call: TRBV28
d_call: .
j_call: TRBJ1-2

cdr3_nt: TGTGCCACATGTCAGGTCAGGTACGATGAGCAGTTCTTC
cdr3_aa: CATCQVRYDEQFF
clone_size: .
v_call: TRBV2
d_call: .
j_call: TRBJ2-1

cdr3_nt: TGCGCCAGCAGCTTGGAACCCCGAACGAATTACGAGCAGTACTTC
cdr3_aa: CASSLEPRTNYEQYF
clone_size: .
v_call: TRBV5-1
d_call: .
j_call: TRBJ2-7

cdr3_nt: TGTGCCTGGACCATAGCCCGGACTAGCGGGAGAAACACCGGGGAGCTGTTTTTT
cdr3_aa: CAWTIARTSGRNTGELFF
clone_size: .
v_call: TRBV30
d_call: TRBD2
j_call: TRBJ2-2

cdr3_nt: TGTGTCAGAAGCTCGCCCGTAGCGGGAGTTAACAACGAGCAGTACTTC
cdr3_aa: CVRSSPVAGVNNEQYF
clone_size: .
v_call: TRBV7-5
d_call: .
j_call: TRBJ2-7